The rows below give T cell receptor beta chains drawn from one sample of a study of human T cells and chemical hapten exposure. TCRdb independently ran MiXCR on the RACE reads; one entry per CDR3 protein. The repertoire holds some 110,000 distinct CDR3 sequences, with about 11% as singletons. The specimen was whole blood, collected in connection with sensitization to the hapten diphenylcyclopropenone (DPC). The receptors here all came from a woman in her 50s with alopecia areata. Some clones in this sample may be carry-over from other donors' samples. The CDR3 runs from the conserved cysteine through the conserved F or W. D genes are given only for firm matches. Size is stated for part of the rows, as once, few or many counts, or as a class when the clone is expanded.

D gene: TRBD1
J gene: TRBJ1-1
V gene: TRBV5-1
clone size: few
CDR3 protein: CASSLRFGQGGSEAFF
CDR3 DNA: TGCGCCAGCAGCTTGAGATTTGGACAGGGGGGGTCTGAAGCTTTCTTT

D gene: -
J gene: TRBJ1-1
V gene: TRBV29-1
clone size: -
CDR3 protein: CSVERRGNTEAFF
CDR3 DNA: TGCAGCGTTGAAAGAAGGGGCAACACTGAAGCTTTCTTT

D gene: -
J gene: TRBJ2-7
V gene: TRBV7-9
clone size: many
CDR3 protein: CASSPGTGVYEQYF
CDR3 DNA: TGTGCCAGCAGTCCCGGGACCGGAGTCTACGAGCAGTACTTC

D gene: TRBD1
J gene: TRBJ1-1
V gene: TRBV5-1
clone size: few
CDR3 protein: CASSLLDRMNTEAFF
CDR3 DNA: TGCGCCAGCAGCTTGCTGGACAGGATGAACACTGAAGCTTTCTTT

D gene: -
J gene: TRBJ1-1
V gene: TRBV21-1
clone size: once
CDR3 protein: CASTSHSQHREAFF
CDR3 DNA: TGTGCCAGCACCTCACATAGTCAGCATCGTGAAGCTTTCTTT

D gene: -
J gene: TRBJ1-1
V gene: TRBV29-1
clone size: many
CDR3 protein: CSLIRGMNTEAFF
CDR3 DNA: TGCAGCCTTATTCGGGGGATGAACACTGAAGCTTTCTTT

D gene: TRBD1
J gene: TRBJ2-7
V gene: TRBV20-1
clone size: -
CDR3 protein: CSARRQGGYEQYF
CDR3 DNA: TGCAGTGCTAGGAGACAGGGCGGCTACGAGCAGTACTTC

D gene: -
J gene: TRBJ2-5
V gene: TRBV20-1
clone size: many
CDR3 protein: CSARSTSGETQYF
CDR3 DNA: TGCAGTGCTAGATCTACCTCCGGGGAGACCCAGTACTTC

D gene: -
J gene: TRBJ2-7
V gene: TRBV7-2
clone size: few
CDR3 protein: CASSPLRGPYEQYF
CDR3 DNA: TGTGCCAGCAGCCCCCTACGCGGTCCCTACGAGCAGTACTTC

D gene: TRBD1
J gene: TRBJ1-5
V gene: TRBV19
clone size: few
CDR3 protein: CASTQDRGMFQPQHF
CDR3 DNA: TGTGCCAGTACCCAGGACAGGGGGATGTTTCAGCCCCAGCATTTT

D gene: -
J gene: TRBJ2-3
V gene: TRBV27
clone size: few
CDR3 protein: CATGTRDLYTDTQYF
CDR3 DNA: TGTGCCACCGGAACCCGGGACTTATACACAGATACGCAGTATTTT

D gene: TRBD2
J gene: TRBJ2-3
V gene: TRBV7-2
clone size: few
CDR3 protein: CASSPASSGVADTQYF
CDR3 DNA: TGTGCCAGCAGCCCCGCGTCTAGCGGGGTGGCAGATACGCAGTATTTT

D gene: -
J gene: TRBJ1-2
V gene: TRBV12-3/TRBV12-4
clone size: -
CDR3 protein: CASSYTGNGYTF
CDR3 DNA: TGTGCCAGCAGTTATACAGGGAATGGCTACACCTTC

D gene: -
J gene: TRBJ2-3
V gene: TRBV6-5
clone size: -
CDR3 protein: CASTRAALASGEPDTQYF
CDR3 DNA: TGTGCCAGCACCAGGGCAGCCCTAGCGTCAGGAGAACCAGATACGCAGTATTTT

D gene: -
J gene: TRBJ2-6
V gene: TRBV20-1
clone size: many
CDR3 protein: CSASLDHRLSANVLTF
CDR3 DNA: TGCAGTGCTAGCCTCGACCACAGGCTCTCGGCCAACGTCCTGACTTTC

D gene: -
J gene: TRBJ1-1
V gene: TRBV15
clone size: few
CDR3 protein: CATSPREVLGGTEAFF
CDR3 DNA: TGTGCCACCAGCCCACGAGAGGTGTTGGGAGGTACTGAAGCTTTCTTT

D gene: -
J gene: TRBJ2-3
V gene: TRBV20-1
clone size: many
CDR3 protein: CSAREGYTQYF
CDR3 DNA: TGCAGTGCTAGAGAAGGGTATACGCAGTATTTT

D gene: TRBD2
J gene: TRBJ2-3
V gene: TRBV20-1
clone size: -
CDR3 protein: CSALAGGGTDTQYF
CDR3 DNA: TGCAGTGCCCTAGCGGGAGGTGGCACAGATACGCAGTATTTT

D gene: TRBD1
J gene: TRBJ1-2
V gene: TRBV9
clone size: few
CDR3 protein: CASRGQGRNYGYTF
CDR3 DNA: TGTGCCAGCAGGGGACAGGGAAGGAACTATGGCTACACCTTC

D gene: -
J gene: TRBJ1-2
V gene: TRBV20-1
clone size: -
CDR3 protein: CSAHSLNNYGYTF
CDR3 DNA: TGCAGTGCCCATTCCCTTAATAACTATGGCTACACCTTC

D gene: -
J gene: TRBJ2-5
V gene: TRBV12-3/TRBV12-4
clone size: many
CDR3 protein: CASSLRGAKTQYF
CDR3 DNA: TGTGCCAGCAGTTTGCGGGGTGCGAAGACCCAGTACTTC

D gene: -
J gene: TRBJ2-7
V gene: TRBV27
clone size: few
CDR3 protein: CASSQDEYEQYF
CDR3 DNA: TGTGCCAGCAGTCAGGACGAGTACGAGCAGTACTTC

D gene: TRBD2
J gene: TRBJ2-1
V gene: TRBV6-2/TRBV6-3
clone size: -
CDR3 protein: CASSYSPGTSGNHRGNEQFF
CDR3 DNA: TGTGCCAGCAGTTACTCCCCCGGGACTAGCGGGAATCACAGGGGGAATGAGCAGTTCTTC

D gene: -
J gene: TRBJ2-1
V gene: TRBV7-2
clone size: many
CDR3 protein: CASSFLASAYNEQFF
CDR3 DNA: TGTGCCAGCAGCTTCCTAGCAAGCGCCTACAATGAGCAGTTCTTC

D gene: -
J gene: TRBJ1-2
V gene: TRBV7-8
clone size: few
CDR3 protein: CASSLDLTYGYTF
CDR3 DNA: TGTGCCAGCAGCTTAGACCTTACCTATGGCTACACCTTC

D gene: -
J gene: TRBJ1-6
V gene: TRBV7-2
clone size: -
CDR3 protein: CASSLRPQGTDSPLHF
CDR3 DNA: TGTGCCAGCAGCTTAAGGCCTCAGGGGACGGATTCACCCCTCCACTTT

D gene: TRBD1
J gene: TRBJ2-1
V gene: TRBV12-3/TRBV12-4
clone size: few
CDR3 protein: CASSRGQGPYNEQFF
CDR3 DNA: TGTGCCAGCAGTCGTGGACAGGGACCCTACAATGAGCAGTTCTTC

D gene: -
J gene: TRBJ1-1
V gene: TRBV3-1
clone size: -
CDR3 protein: CASSQARSEAFF
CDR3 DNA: TGTGCCAGCAGCCAAGCCCGGTCCGAAGCTTTCTTT

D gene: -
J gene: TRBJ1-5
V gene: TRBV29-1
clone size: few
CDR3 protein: CSAQDGDNQPQHF
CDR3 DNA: TGCAGCGCGCAGGACGGGGACAATCAGCCCCAGCATTTT

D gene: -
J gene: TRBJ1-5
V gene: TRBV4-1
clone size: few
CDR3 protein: CASSQDRGSNQPQHF
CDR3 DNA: TGCGCCAGCAGCCAAGATCGCGGCAGCAATCAGCCCCAGCATTTT

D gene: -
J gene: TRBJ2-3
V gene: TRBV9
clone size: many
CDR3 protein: CASSVSADTQYF
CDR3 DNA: TGTGCCAGCAGCGTGTCCGCAGATACGCAGTATTTT

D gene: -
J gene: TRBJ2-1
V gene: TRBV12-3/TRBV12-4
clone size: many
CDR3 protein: CASSFGGLSYNEQFF
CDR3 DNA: TGTGCCAGCAGTTTTGGGGGCCTCTCCTACAATGAGCAGTTCTTC

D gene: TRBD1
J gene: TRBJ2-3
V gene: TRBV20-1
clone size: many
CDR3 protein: CSAREWDRGYTDTQYF
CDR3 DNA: TGCAGTGCTAGAGAGTGGGACAGAGGTTACACAGATACGCAGTATTTT

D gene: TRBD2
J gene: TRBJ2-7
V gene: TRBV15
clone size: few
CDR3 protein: CATSGTRADEQYF
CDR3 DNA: TGTGCCACCAGCGGGACTAGGGCTGACGAGCAGTACTTC

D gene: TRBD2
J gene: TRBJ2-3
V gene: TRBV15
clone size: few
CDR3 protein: CATSSPSSGSLSDTQYF
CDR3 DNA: TGTGCCACCAGCAGTCCTTCTAGCGGGAGTCTTTCTGATACGCAGTATTTT

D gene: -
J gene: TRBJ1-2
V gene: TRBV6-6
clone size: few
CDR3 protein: CASSHGQRYGYTF
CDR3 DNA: TGTGCCAGCAGTCACGGACAGCGCTATGGCTACACCTTC

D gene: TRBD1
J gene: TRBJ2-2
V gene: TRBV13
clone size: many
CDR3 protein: CASSLIDRDENTGELFF
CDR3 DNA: TGTGCCAGCAGCTTAATCGACAGGGATGAAAACACCGGGGAGCTGTTTTTT

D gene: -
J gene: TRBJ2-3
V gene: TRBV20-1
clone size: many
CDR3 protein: CSAGGFRDTQYF
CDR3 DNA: TGCAGTGCAGGGGGATTTAGAGATACGCAGTATTTT

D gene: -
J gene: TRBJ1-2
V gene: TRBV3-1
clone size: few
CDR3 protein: CASSHASFNYGYTF
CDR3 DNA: TGTGCCAGCAGCCACGCCAGCTTCAACTATGGCTACACCTTC

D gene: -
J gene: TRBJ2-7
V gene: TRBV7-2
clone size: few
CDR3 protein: CASSSLNPGEQYF
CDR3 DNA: TGTGCCAGCAGCTCCTTAAACCCAGGGGAGCAGTACTTC

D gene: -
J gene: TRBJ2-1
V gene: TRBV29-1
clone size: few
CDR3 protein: CSVDWPTYNEQFF
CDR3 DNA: TGCAGCGTTGACTGGCCGACCTACAATGAGCAGTTCTTC

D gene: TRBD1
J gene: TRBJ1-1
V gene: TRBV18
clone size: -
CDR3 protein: CASSSVGQVNTEAFF
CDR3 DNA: TGTGCCAGCTCATCAGTAGGACAGGTGAACACTGAAGCTTTCTTT